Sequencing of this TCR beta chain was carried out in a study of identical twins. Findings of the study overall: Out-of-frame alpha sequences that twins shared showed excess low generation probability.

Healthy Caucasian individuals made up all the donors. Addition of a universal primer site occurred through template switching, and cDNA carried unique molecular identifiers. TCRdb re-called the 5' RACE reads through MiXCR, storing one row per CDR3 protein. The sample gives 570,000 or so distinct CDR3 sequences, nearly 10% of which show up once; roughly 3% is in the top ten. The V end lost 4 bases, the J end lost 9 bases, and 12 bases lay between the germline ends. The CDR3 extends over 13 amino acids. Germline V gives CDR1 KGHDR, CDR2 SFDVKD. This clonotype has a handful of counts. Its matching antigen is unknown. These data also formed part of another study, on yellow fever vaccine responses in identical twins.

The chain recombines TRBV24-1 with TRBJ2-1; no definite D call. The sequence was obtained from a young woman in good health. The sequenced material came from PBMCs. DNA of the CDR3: TGTGCCACCAGTGACTTTCGAGCCGGTGAGCAGTTCTTC. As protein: CATSDFRAGEQFF.